This T cell receptor beta chain was captured by sequencing in a study of blood T cell repertoires in COVID-19. Per germline, CDR1 SGHVS and CDR2 FQNEAQ. J lost 6 bases, V lost 10 bases, and 10 bases had no gene match. The CDR3 is made up of 13 amino acids. The authors' processing: The authors estimated nucleated cell counts from reference gene primer amplification. This table comes from immunoSEQ multiplex PCR, and its TCRdb copy is limited to in-frame clones, with some not included. That table supplies the V and J calls and clone size; D and trimming were determined from the DNA. The sample holds more than 110,000 clones, around 82% seen once.

The sequence was obtained from a human donor in a cohort sampled during active COVID-19. Sequenced: peripheral blood. The J gene is TRBJ2-7, the V gene TRBV7-8; 9 bases fit TRBD2. The CDR3: CATTFGTSSEQYF. The CDR3 bases are TGTGCCACTACTTTCGGGACTAGCTCCGAGCAGTACTTC.